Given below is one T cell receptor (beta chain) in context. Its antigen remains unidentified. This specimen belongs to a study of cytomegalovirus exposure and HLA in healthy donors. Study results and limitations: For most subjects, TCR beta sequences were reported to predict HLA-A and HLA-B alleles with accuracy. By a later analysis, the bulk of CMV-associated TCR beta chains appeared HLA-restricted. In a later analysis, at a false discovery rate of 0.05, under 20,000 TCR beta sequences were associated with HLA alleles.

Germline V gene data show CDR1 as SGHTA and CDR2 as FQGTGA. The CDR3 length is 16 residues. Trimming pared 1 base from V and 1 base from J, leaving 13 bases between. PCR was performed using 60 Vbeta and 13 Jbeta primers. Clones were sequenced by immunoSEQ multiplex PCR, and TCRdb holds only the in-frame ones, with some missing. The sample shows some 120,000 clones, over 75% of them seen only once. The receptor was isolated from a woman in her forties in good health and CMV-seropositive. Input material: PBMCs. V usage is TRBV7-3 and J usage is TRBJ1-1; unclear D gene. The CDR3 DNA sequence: TGTGCCAGCAGCTTAAACGCTTTGGCCACGAACACTGAAGCTTTCTTT. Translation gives CASSLNALATNTEAFF.